The 22 T cell receptor beta chains listed next were all sequenced from one sample in a study of multiple sclerosis patients with progressive multifocal leukoencephalopathy. The assay was immunoSEQ multiplex PCR, and TCRdb's table has in-frame clones only and misses some. The sample carries under 40,000 clones, 92% recorded once. The time point: before natalizumab initiation. Sequencing used PBMCs. Receptors were obtained from a man aged 30 to 39 with multiple sclerosis.

The gene calls are TRBV6-6 and TRBJ1-2; unclear D gene. Germline CDR1 is MNHNY and CDR2 is SVGAGI (reference sequence). Trimming took off 5 bases at V and 7 bases at J, with 14 bases between the two ends. This CDR3 spans 13 amino acids. The CDR3 reads CASSNPSVSGYTF. CDR3 nucleotides: TGTGCCAGCAGTAATCCTTCAGTATCTGGCTACACCTTC.

V and J are TRBV9 and TRBJ2-5; 12 bases match TRBD2. Unmatched junction bases numbered 8, after V lost 3 bases and J lost 5 bases. The germline V gene encodes CDR1 SGDLS and CDR2 YYNGEE. This CDR3 has 16 residues. The CDR3 bases are TGTGCCAGCAGCGCTCAGACTAGCGGGAGCTCGGAGACCCAGTACTTC. Translating gives CASSAQTSGSSETQYF. The full variable domain, with the rest looked up from reference TRBV9 and TRBJ2-5, is DSGVTQTPKHLITATGQRVTLRCSPRSGDLSVYWYQQSLDQGLQFLIQYYNGEERAKGNILERFSAQQFPDLHSELNLSSLELGDSALYFCASSAQTSGSSETQYFGPGTRLLVL.

The J gene is TRBJ2-5, the V gene TRBV6-5; D is uncertain. The DNA end is more similar to TRBJ2-7, so the J call may be wrong. In germline, CDR1 is MNHEY, CDR2 SVGAGI. The CDR3 is made up of 11 amino acids. The CDR3 DNA follows: TGTGCCAGCAGCAATACCTACGAGCAGTACTTC. This gives the protein CASSNTYEQYF.

The gene calls are TRBV18 and TRBJ1-1; D gene ambiguous. Germline CDR1 KGHSH, CDR2 LQKENI. V was shortened by 2 bases and J by 4 bases, with 17 bases between the two germline ends. This CDR3 is built from 16 residues. CDR3: CASSPFTSQTSTEAFF. The CDR3 DNA reads TGTGCCAGCTCACCATTCACGAGCCAAACTAGCACTGAAGCTTTCTTT.

This chain links TRBV5-1 with TRBJ1-3; perhaps TRBD1 as D (6 bases). This CDR3 spans 15 amino acids. CDR1 SGHRS and CDR2 YFSETQ come from the germline V gene. With 0 bases removed from V and 4 bases from J, the gap between germline ends came to 11 bases. In DNA, the CDR3 is TGCGCCAGCAGCTTGGCGGGGGGCGCCGGAAACACCATATATTTT. Protein product: CASSLAGGAGNTIYF.

The chain uses TRBV10-3 and TRBJ2-1; the match to TRBD1 covers 7 bases. After removal of 8 bases from V and 4 bases from J, the junction contained 5 bases not matched to a gene. CDR1 is ENHRY and CDR2 is SYGVKD in the germline V gene. This CDR3 has 13 amino acids. CDR3 sequence reads: CAIAGQDYNEQFF. CDR3 bases: TGTGCCATCGCCGGACAGGATTACAATGAGCAGTTCTTC.

The rearrangement links TRBV5-6 to TRBJ1-2, with 7 bases fitting TRBD1. Trimming removed 0 bases from V and 2 bases from J; junction bases left unmatched: 7. The CDR3 is 16 amino acids. The germline CDR1 and CDR2 sequences are SGHDT and YYEEEE. The CDR3 DNA is TGTGCCAGCAGCTTGGGACAGGGCCAAATAAACTATGGCTACACCTTC. It yields the protein CASSLGQGQINYGYTF.

CDR3: CAISESGQGNQPQHF. CDR3 DNA: TGTGCCATCAGTGAGTCGGGACAGGGCAATCAGCCCCAGCATTTT. The chain uses TRBV10-3 and TRBJ1-5; 8 nucleotides line up with TRBD1. V was clipped by 0 bases and J by 2 bases; unmatched bases: 0. Germline assignment: CDR1 ENHRY and CDR2 SYGVKD. The CDR3 has 15 amino acids.

This clone was recorded once. The chain is built from TRBV29-1 and TRBJ2-5, with D possibly matching TRBD1 (5 bases). The ends were cut back, 2 bases at V and 1 base at J, with 5 bases in the middle. The CDR3 is 12 residues long. Germline CDR1 is SQVTM and CDR2 is ANQGSEA. The CDR3 nucleotides are TGCAGCGTTGAACAGGGCCAAGAGACCCAGTACTTC. Encoded protein: CSVEQGQETQYF.

The chain recombines TRBV27 with TRBJ2-3; weak D call: TRBD2 (5 bases). The germline V gene has CDR1 MNHEY and CDR2 SMNVEV (reference sequence). V gave up 2 bases and J gave up 2 bases, with 8 bases separating them. The CDR3 totals 14 residues. The CDR3 here is CASSLGLATDTQYF. DNA of the CDR3: TGTGCCAGCAGTTTAGGACTTGCCACAGATACGCAGTATTTT.

The V call is TRBV6-6, the J call TRBJ2-1, with TRBD2 matching over 7 bases. In germline, CDR1 is MNHNY, CDR2 SVGAGI (reference sequence). The CDR3 has 13 residues. The junction had 5 bases not matched to a gene; V was cut back by 8 bases and J by 4 bases. This chain's CDR3 is CASASSGYNEQFF. DNA for the CDR3: TGTGCCAGCGCATCTAGCGGTTACAATGAGCAGTTCTTC.

This sequence joins TRBV29-1 and TRBJ2-7; TRBD2 agrees at 7 bases. Germline V lookup: CDR1 SQVTM, CDR2 ANQGSEA. The V segment lost 6 bases and the J segment 5 bases; nucleotides outside the gene matches: 4. The CDR3 totals 11 residues. CDR3 sequence reads: CSVERGDEQYF. The CDR3 nucleotides are TGCAGCGTCGAACGGGGGGACGAGCAGTACTTC.

This clone was seen once. The chain joins TRBV19 to TRBJ1-5; no clear D gene. V lost 6 bases to trimming and J lost 5 bases, with 8 bases between them. Germline CDR1 LNHDA, CDR2 SQIVND (reference sequence). The CDR3 consists of 12 residues. CDR3 DNA sequence: TGTGCCAGTAGCTCCGCATATCAGCCCCAGCATTTT. It yields the protein CASSSAYQPQHF.

The rearrangement links TRBV4-1 to TRBJ2-6, with no clear D. Looked up from germline, CDR1 is MGHRA and CDR2 is YSYEKL. The ends were cut back, 0 bases at V and 0 bases at J, with 6 bases in the middle. This CDR3 comprises 16 residues. CDR3 coding DNA: TGCGCCAGCAGCCAAGATAGCCACTCTGGGGCCAACGTCCTGACTTTC. Translation gives CASSQDSHSGANVLTF.

V gene TRBV7-2 combines with J gene TRBJ1-2; the match to TRBD1 covers 9 bases. The CDR3 extends over 14 amino acids. After removal of 5 bases from V and 8 bases from J, the junction contained 9 bases not matched to a gene. Looked up from germline, CDR1 is SGHTA and CDR2 is FQGNSA. The CDR3 sequence is CASSHDRGSVGYTF. The CDR3 DNA follows: TGTGCCAGCAGCCACGACAGGGGGAGTGTAGGCTACACCTTC.

The chain carries TRBV6-5 and TRBJ2-3; 7 nucleotides align to TRBD2. The V segment lost 0 bases and the J segment 8 bases; nucleotides outside the gene matches: 2. The germline V gene encodes CDR1 MNHEY and CDR2 SVGAGI. The CDR3 consists of 13 residues. The CDR3 sequence: CASSYSSGGTQYF. Here the CDR3 DNA reads TGTGCCAGCAGTTACTCGTCGGGGGGTACGCAGTATTTT.

V usage is TRBV9 and J usage is TRBJ2-5; no firm D call. Germline values: CDR1 SGDLS, CDR2 YYNGEE. With 0 bases removed from V and 5 bases from J, the gap between germline ends came to 14 bases. The CDR3 extends over 15 amino acids. The CDR3 bases are TGTGCCAGCAGCGTAGGAGTTTCCCCCGGGGAGACCCAGTACTTC. This gives the protein CASSVGVSPGETQYF.

The V and J genes are TRBV9 and TRBJ2-1; TRBD2 agrees at 8 bases. Germline V gives CDR1 SGDLS, CDR2 YYNGEE. Unmatched junction bases numbered 5, after V lost 9 bases and J lost 6 bases. This CDR3 spans 12 amino acids. For the CDR3, the DNA is TGTGCCACCGGACTAGCAGGCAATGAGCAGTTCTTC. It is translated as CATGLAGNEQFF.

The CDR3 sequence: CASSLEGQGDSIDGYTF. CDR3 sequence (DNA): TGTGCCAGCAGCTTGGAGGGACAGGGAGACTCTATCGATGGCTACACCTTC. The rearrangement joins TRBV5-6 to TRBJ1-2; TRBD1 aligns across 9 bases. CDR1 and CDR2 (germline): SGHDT, YYEEEE. J was trimmed by 6 bases and V by 0 bases; bases with no gene match: 12. The CDR3 contains 17 residues.

The gene calls are TRBV19 and TRBJ2-7; 7 bases align to TRBD1. The V gene end was trimmed by 1 base and the J gene end by 2 bases; junction bases not matched to a gene: 5. This CDR3 has 15 residues. Per germline, CDR1 LNHDA and CDR2 SQIVND (reference sequence). The CDR3 sequence is CASSIAQGVAYEQYF. CDR3 in DNA: TGTGCCAGTAGTATAGCCCAGGGGGTGGCCTACGAGCAGTACTTC. Full variable domain (missing parts from reference TRBV19 and TRBJ2-7): DGGITQSPKYLFRKEGQNVTLSCEQNLNHDAMYWYRQDPGQGLRLIYYSQIVNDFQKGDIAEGYSVSREKKESFPLTVTSAQKNPTAFYLCASSIAQGVAYEQYFGPGTRLTVT.

The V and J genes are TRBV4-3 and TRBJ2-1; D is unresolved. CDR3 length: 14 amino acids. V lost 0 bases and J 7 bases, leaving 10 bases between the germline ends. The V gene's germline CDR1 is LGHNA and CDR2 YSLEER. CDR3 sequence reads: CASSQDRMLNEQFF. CDR3 nucleotide sequence: TGCGCCAGCAGCCAAGATCGGATGTTGAATGAGCAGTTCTTC.

This chain links TRBV9 with TRBJ2-1; maybe TRBD2 (5 bases). Germline CDR1 reads SGDLS; CDR2 reads YYNGEE. The CDR3 length is 14 residues. V lost 0 bases, J lost 4 bases, and 8 bases lay in between. CDR3 in DNA: TGTGCCAGCAGCGTAGCGGACTTTTACAATGAGCAGTTCTTC. Translated: CASSVADFYNEQFF. Drawing the rest from reference TRBV9 and TRBJ2-1, the complete variable domain is DSGVTQTPKHLITATGQRVTLRCSPRSGDLSVYWYQQSLDQGLQFLIQYYNGEERAKGNILERFSAQQFPDLHSELNLSSLELGDSALYFCASSVADFYNEQFFGPGTRLTVL.